This is a list of T cell receptor beta chains from one sample in a study of Ad26.COV2.S vaccination and SARS-CoV-2 variants. Generated by immunoSEQ multiplex PCR, the TCRdb table keeps only in-frame clones and is missing some. The sample carries 200,000 to 300,000 clones, around 85% recorded once. Material: peripheral blood, obtained in a trial of Ad26.COV2.S vaccine versus placebo. These receptors were obtained from a person aged 18-60 years who received the Ad26.COV2.S COVID-19 vaccine or a placebo. The CDR3 runs from the conserved cysteine through the conserved F or W. The order of the fields is CDR3 protein, V gene, clone size. The size field is filled for only some rows; it gives once, few, many or a size class.

CASSPLQEPPQHF	TRBV18	-
CASSIRTGGDSGNTIYF	TRBV19	-
CASSIGQGALNTEAFF	TRBV13	-
CASSPTRGRTSYEQYF	TRBV19	-
CASSLYGTLAKNIQYF	TRBV7-2	-
CASSEGRNYNSPLHF	TRBV6-1	few
CAWRTGGSYNEQFF	TRBV30	-
CASSFSGLPYEQYF	TRBV5-6	-
CASSQSPTGLSGNTIYF	TRBV23-1	-
CASSPEQGFGGYTF	TRBV6-4	-
CASSILTGHTEAFF	TRBV19	-
CASSYTGPEGQYF	TRBV6-2/TRBV6-3	-
CASRGVELFF	TRBV12-3/TRBV12-4	-
CASSTEPQGSAFF	TRBV6-2/TRBV6-3	once
CSVGTGYTEAFF	TRBV29-1	-
CSVELTGDNEQYF	TRBV29-1	-
CASRKLLAGVGSEQFF	TRBV5-4	-
CASSLWGTGNEMGPGANVLTF	TRBV7-8	many
CASSIQTGGGTEAFF	TRBV19	-
CASSPPGANWNEQFF	TRBV11-3	-
CASSLSRGEVTGELFF	TRBV27	-
CASSLVGLVFSDEQFF	TRBV5-6	-
CASSSGTSPHLHF	TRBV5-4	-
CASSPRTGRHGYTF	TRBV18	-
CASSIGQGSGYTF	TRBV28	-
CASSLKGRGLIMNTEAFF	TRBV27	-
CASTRKSYSYEQYF	TRBV7-2	-
CASSDRLVGSTDTQYF	TRBV5-1	-
CAISGSEATGTQYF	TRBV10-3	-
CASSVGPGTRKQETQYF	TRBV9	-
CASSLDPNRFGETQYF	TRBV5-1	-
CAISGAEGIQETQYF	TRBV10-3	-
CASSNNPNYEQYF	TRBV18	-
CASSQDTGSYQETQYF	TRBV4-1	-
CASSPGGETQYF	TRBV27	once
CASSIRDRGLLNQPQHF	TRBV19	-
CASSDTRGEPVNEQFF	TRBV6-4	-
CASRSRGTNTEAFF	TRBV7-9	-
CASRRRAVTILNTEAFF	TRBV2	-
CAWSPGEVFGYTF	TRBV30	-
CASSWEATNTGELFF	TRBV5-5	-